This is a list of T cell receptor beta chains from one sample in a study of CD8+ T cells in alopecia areata. Method: immunoSEQ multiplex PCR; TCRdb's copy keeps in-frame clones and lacks some. This sample has 120,000 or so clones, with around 50% found just once. Input material: NKG2D-low CD8+ T cells sorted from blood. These receptor sequences come from a human donor with alopecia areata. Both conserved end residues are part of each CDR3. A D gene is named only where the DNA matches it firmly. Clone size is given for some rows only: seen once, a few or many times, or a class if the clone is expanded.

clone_size: -
d_call: -
j_call: TRBJ1-2
cdr3_length: 10
v_call: TRBV27
cdr3_aa: CASSRPESTF
cdr3_nt: TGTGCCAGCAGTCGGCCGGAATCCACCTTC

clone_size: few
d_call: TRBD2
j_call: TRBJ2-2
cdr3_length: 15
v_call: TRBV28
cdr3_aa: CASSFGRASTGELFF
cdr3_nt: TGTGCCAGCAGTTTCGGGAGGGCCAGCACCGGGGAGCTGTTTTTT

clone_size: -
d_call: TRBD1
j_call: TRBJ2-5
cdr3_length: 15
v_call: TRBV5-4
cdr3_aa: CASSDRDSSGETQYF
cdr3_nt: TGTGCCAGCAGCGACCGGGACAGCTCTGGTGAGACCCAGTACTTC

clone_size: -
d_call: -
j_call: TRBJ1-1
cdr3_length: 10
v_call: TRBV29-1
cdr3_aa: CSVVKGEAFF
cdr3_nt: TGCAGCGTTGTTAAGGGTGAAGCTTTCTTT

clone_size: -
d_call: TRBD1
j_call: TRBJ1-5
cdr3_length: 18
v_call: TRBV4-1
cdr3_aa: CASSQDGTGGNSNQPQHF
cdr3_nt: TGCGCCAGCAGCCAAGATGGTACAGGGGGGAATAGCAATCAGCCCCAGCATTTT

clone_size: -
d_call: -
j_call: TRBJ2-3
cdr3_length: 12
v_call: TRBV30
cdr3_aa: CAWSVPTDTQYF
cdr3_nt: TGTGCCTGGAGTGTACCGACAGATACGCAGTATTTT

clone_size: -
d_call: -
j_call: TRBJ2-2
cdr3_length: 15
v_call: TRBV6-1
cdr3_aa: CASSEEGSNTGELFF
cdr3_nt: TGTGCCAGCAGTGAGGAGGGGTCGAACACCGGGGAGCTGTTTTTT

clone_size: -
d_call: -
j_call: TRBJ1-1
cdr3_length: 12
v_call: TRBV27
cdr3_aa: CATRDPLMGAFF
cdr3_nt: TGTGCCACCAGGGACCCCCTTATGGGAGCTTTCTTT

clone_size: -
d_call: -
j_call: TRBJ2-1
cdr3_length: 11
v_call: TRBV29-1
cdr3_aa: CSVEPYNEQFF
cdr3_nt: TGCAGCGTTGAACCCTACAATGAGCAGTTCTTC

clone_size: -
d_call: -
j_call: TRBJ2-7
cdr3_length: 13
v_call: TRBV29-1
cdr3_aa: CSVLSGRTYEQYF
cdr3_nt: TGCAGCGTATTATCAGGGCGTACCTACGAGCAGTACTTC

clone_size: -
d_call: TRBD1
j_call: TRBJ2-3
cdr3_length: 15
v_call: TRBV29-1
cdr3_aa: CSVENQGDGTDTQYF
cdr3_nt: TGCAGCGTGGAGAATCAGGGGGATGGCACAGATACGCAGTATTTT

clone_size: -
d_call: -
j_call: TRBJ2-2
cdr3_length: 13
v_call: TRBV27
cdr3_aa: CATRQGNTGELFF
cdr3_nt: TGTGCCACCCGCCAAGGAAACACCGGGGAGCTGTTTTTT

clone_size: -
d_call: -
j_call: TRBJ1-2
cdr3_length: 13
v_call: TRBV27
cdr3_aa: CASRGGRRDGYTF
cdr3_nt: TGTGCCAGCAGAGGAGGGAGACGAGATGGCTACACCTTC

clone_size: -
d_call: -
j_call: TRBJ1-6
cdr3_length: 14
v_call: TRBV28
cdr3_aa: CASSLNLPISPLHF
cdr3_nt: TGTGCCAGCAGTTTAAACCTCCCAATCTCACCCCTCCACTTT

clone_size: few
d_call: TRBD2
j_call: TRBJ2-1
cdr3_length: 11
v_call: TRBV28
cdr3_aa: CASSSSGTQFF
cdr3_nt: TGTGCCAGCAGTTCTAGCGGGACGCAGTTCTTC

clone_size: -
d_call: TRBD2
j_call: TRBJ2-1
cdr3_length: 16
v_call: TRBV14
cdr3_aa: CASSQEPSGLDNEQFF
cdr3_nt: TGTGCCAGCAGCCAAGAACCTAGCGGGTTGGACAATGAGCAGTTCTTC

clone_size: few
d_call: TRBD2
j_call: TRBJ2-5
cdr3_length: 13
v_call: TRBV19
cdr3_aa: CASSIGLEGTQYF
cdr3_nt: TGTGCCAGTAGTATTGGACTAGAAGGGACCCAGTACTTC

clone_size: -
d_call: -
j_call: TRBJ1-2
cdr3_length: 18
v_call: TRBV7-2
cdr3_aa: CASSLTETGPNIRYGYTF
cdr3_nt: TGTGCCAGCAGCTTAACAGAGACAGGACCTAACATCCGCTATGGCTACACCTTC

clone_size: -
d_call: -
j_call: TRBJ2-3
cdr3_length: 10
v_call: TRBV29-1
cdr3_aa: CSVRTDTQYF
cdr3_nt: TGCAGCGTCCGCACAGATACGCAGTATTTT

clone_size: -
d_call: TRBD1
j_call: TRBJ2-3
cdr3_length: 18
v_call: TRBV5-7
cdr3_aa: CASSSGQAHLGLTDTQYF
cdr3_nt: TGTGCCAGCAGCTCGGGACAGGCCCACCTCGGGCTCACAGATACGCAGTATTTT

clone_size: few
d_call: -
j_call: TRBJ1-5
cdr3_length: 13
v_call: TRBV4-1
cdr3_aa: CASSSGRNQPQHF
cdr3_nt: TGCGCCAGCTCATCGGGTAGGAATCAGCCCCAGCATTTT

clone_size: few
d_call: -
j_call: TRBJ2-7
cdr3_length: 12
v_call: TRBV4-2
cdr3_aa: CASSQVGLEQYF
cdr3_nt: TGTGCCAGCAGCCAAGTCGGTCTCGAGCAGTACTTC

clone_size: few
d_call: -
j_call: TRBJ2-4
cdr3_length: 13
v_call: TRBV29-1
cdr3_aa: CSVLMGSKNIQYF
cdr3_nt: TGCAGCGTCCTTATGGGGTCCAAAAACATTCAGTACTTC

clone_size: -
d_call: -
j_call: TRBJ2-1
cdr3_length: 10
v_call: TRBV29-1
cdr3_aa: CSGAYYEQFF
cdr3_nt: TGCAGCGGGGCGTATTATGAGCAGTTCTTC

clone_size: -
d_call: -
j_call: TRBJ2-7
cdr3_length: 12
v_call: TRBV18
cdr3_aa: CASSSRAYEQYF
cdr3_nt: TGTGCCAGCTCGTCTCGTGCGTACGAGCAGTACTTC

clone_size: few
d_call: TRBD2
j_call: TRBJ2-7
cdr3_length: 13
v_call: TRBV29-1
cdr3_aa: CSVAGGGSYEQYF
cdr3_nt: TGCAGCGTTGCTGGCGGGGGCTCCTACGAGCAGTACTTC

clone_size: few
d_call: TRBD1
j_call: TRBJ2-7
cdr3_length: 14
v_call: TRBV29-1
cdr3_aa: CSVPDRGPSYEQYF
cdr3_nt: TGCAGCGTTCCCGACAGGGGGCCCTCCTACGAGCAGTACTTC

clone_size: -
d_call: TRBD1
j_call: TRBJ2-1
cdr3_length: 14
v_call: TRBV29-1
cdr3_aa: CSVSTGSSYNEQFF
cdr3_nt: TGCAGCGTATCGACAGGGAGCTCCTACAATGAGCAGTTCTTC

clone_size: few
d_call: TRBD1
j_call: TRBJ2-3
cdr3_length: 13
v_call: TRBV29-1
cdr3_aa: CSDGQGGYSTQYF
cdr3_nt: TGCAGCGACGGACAGGGGGGTTATAGTACGCAGTATTTT

clone_size: few
d_call: TRBD1
j_call: TRBJ2-7
cdr3_length: 14
v_call: TRBV29-1
cdr3_aa: CSVNLGQGVNEQYF
cdr3_nt: TGCAGCGTGAACCTCGGACAGGGGGTAAACGAGCAGTACTTC